Below, 9 T cell receptor beta chains from the same sample are listed, as sequenced in a study of early T cells in non-severe SARS-CoV-2 infection. MiXCR was run by TCRdb on the 5' RACE reads, yielding one entry per CDR3 protein. The data contain tens of thousands of distinct CDR3 sequences, around a tenth of them singletons. Sequences were obtained from whole blood. These TCRs come from an adult who was a healthcare worker with PCR-confirmed SARS-CoV-2 infection or an uninfected control (not recorded which).

This clonotype occurred a few times. The V and J genes are TRBV7-2 and TRBJ1-3; D is unclear. Trimming took off 5 bases at V and 0 bases at J, with 8 bases between the two ends. This CDR3 region has 14 residues. Germline values: CDR1 SGHTA, CDR2 FQGNSA. The CDR3 region has the DNA TGTGCCAGCAGCGAGCTAAGCTCTGGAAACACCATATATTTT. It codes for CASSELSSGNTIYF.

This clonotype showed up many times. The V call is TRBV18, the J call TRBJ1-3; D ambiguous. V gave up 3 bases and J gave up 2 bases, with 11 bases separating them. CDR1 and CDR2 from the germline V gene are KGHSH and LQKENI. The CDR3 contains 15 residues. The CDR3 bases are TGTGCCAGCTCACCCGCGCGGACTGCTGGAAACACCATATATTTT. This encodes CASSPARTAGNTIYF.

This clonotype was recorded many times. The chain is built from TRBV7-4 and TRBJ2-7, with TRBD2 identical over 11 bases. The germline V gene encodes CDR1 SGHVT and CDR2 SQSDAQ. Trimming removed 6 bases from V and 6 bases from J; junction bases left unmatched: 13. The CDR3 covers 16 residues. The CDR3 here is CASSHTSGGQHSEQYF. Here the CDR3 DNA reads TGTGCCAGCAGTCATACTAGCGGGGGCCAGCATTCCGAGCAGTACTTC.

There are many counts of this clonotype. The chain has TRBV11-2 and TRBJ2-7; 7 bases agree with TRBD1. V dropped 5 bases and J dropped 3; count of bases not matched to a gene: 7. The V gene's germline CDR1 is SGHAT and CDR2 FQNNGV. CDR3 length: 14 amino acids. The CDR3 region has the DNA TGTGCCAGCAGCCTGTTTCGGGACAGCTACGAGCAGTACTTC. Protein sequence: CASSLFRDSYEQYF.

This clonotype was observed at least ten times. The chain employs TRBV29-1 and TRBJ1-2; 8 positions agree with TRBD1. This CDR3 comprises 13 residues. V trimming: 7 bases; J trimming: 5 bases; junction bases outside the gene matches: 9. The germline gives CDR1 SQVTM, CDR2 ANQGSEA. CDR3 coding DNA: TGCAGCGCCTCCTCGGACAGGGTTTATGGCTACACCTTC. Its protein is CSASSDRVYGYTF.

There are many counts of this clonotype. The V and J genes are TRBV4-1 and TRBJ2-1; 9 bases agree with TRBD2. CDR3 length: 18 residues. The ends lost 2 bases at V and 4 bases at J; junction bases unmatched: 12. Germline V lookup: CDR1 MGHRA, CDR2 YSYEKL. CDR3 protein: CASSQRTDASGAYNEQFF. CDR3 bases: TGCGCCAGCAGCCAAAGGACCGACGCTAGCGGGGCTTACAATGAGCAGTTCTTC.

Many counts were recorded for this clonotype. This chain connects TRBV5-1 to TRBJ1-1; D uncertain. The germline V gene encodes CDR1 SGHRS and CDR2 YFSETQ. The CDR3 length is 13 residues. V dropped 4 bases and J dropped 5 bases, with 12 bases sitting between them. CDR3 loop: CASSPIRGTEAFF. CDR3 sequence (DNA): TGCGCCAGCAGCCCCATTCGTGGAACTGAAGCTTTCTTT.

The chain carries TRBV7-9 and TRBJ2-3; the D call may be TRBD1 or TRBD2 (5 bases each). The CDR3 sequence is 17 residues long. Between the trimmed V and J ends, which lost 0 bases and 3 bases, there was a span of 16 bases. Germline CDR1 reads SEHNR; CDR2 reads FQNEAQ (reference sequence). DNA for the CDR3: TGTGCCAGCAGCTTAGCGCTGGGGCTAGCCGAGACAGATACGCAGTATTTT. Translating it yields CASSLALGLAETDTQYF. The full variable domain, in which reference TRBV7-9 and TRBJ2-3 provide the parts outside the CDR3, is DTGVSQNPRHKITKRGQNVTFRCDPISEHNRLYWYRQTLGQGPEFLTYFQNEAQLEKSRLLSDRFSAERPKGSFSTLEIQRTEQGDSAMYLCASSLALGLAETDTQYFGPGTRLTVL.

The sample holds many counts of this clonotype. The rearrangement joins TRBV20-1 to TRBJ2-1, with 8 bases that match TRBD2. The CDR3 runs 14 residues. CDR1 and CDR2 (germline): DFQATT, SNEGSKA (reference sequence). After removal of 0 bases from V and 9 bases from J, the junction contained 7 bases not matched to a gene. DNA of the CDR3: TGCAGTGCTAGAGATTCGGGAGGGTTGGGTGAGCAGTTCTTC. It specifies CSARDSGGLGEQFF.